The clone carrying this T cell receptor (beta chain) turned up a few times. These data belong to a study of T cells after yellow fever vaccination. Germline CDR1 reads MDHEN; CDR2 reads SYDVKM. The CDR3 totals 16 residues. The V and J ends lost 7 bases and 1 base, in that order; junction bases with no gene match: 10. As TCR cDNA was made by 5'RACE template switching, a universal primer site and UMIs were added. TCRdb redid the calling of the 5' RACE reads with MiXCR, one entry per CDR3 protein. Of just under 600,000 distinct CDR3 sequences listed, roughly 12% are singletons. The sample consisted of PBMCs, taken on the day of the yellow fever booster vaccination. This receptor was taken from a man between 25 and 39 years old who received the YFV17D yellow fever vaccine. The rearrangement joins TRBV28 to TRBJ2-3; TRBD2 matches at 8 bases. The CDR3 is CASNPTSGARTDTQYF. The CDR3 DNA reads as TGTGCCAGCAACCCTACTAGCGGAGCACGCACAGATACGCAGTATTTT.